These T cell receptor beta chains were read from a single sample in a study of STAT5B mutations in CD4+ large granular lymphocyte leukemia. The assay was immunoSEQ multiplex PCR, and TCRdb's table has in-frame clones only and misses some. The sample shows around 30,000 clones, roughly 80% of them seen only once. Sample: CD4+ T cells from blood buffy coats. These receptors came from a human donor in good health. CDR3s include the opening cysteine and the closing phenylalanine or tryptophan.

>TRBJ2-7|TRBV2
CALGQGVNYEQYF
>TRBJ2-7|TRBV21-1
CASMWRPAYEQYF
>TRBJ2-7|TRBV7-9
CASRPSGRGDEQYF
>TRBJ2-3|TRBV6-5
CASSYGGSWVTDTQYF
>TRBJ2-7|TRBV6-1
CASSEAFFVRAYEQYF
>TRBJ2-7|TRBV19
CASSISTGVAEQYF
>TRBJ2-7|TRBV28
CASSLSDGLGTVGDYEQYF
>TRBJ1-1|TRBV10-3
CAISRDGDTEAFF
>TRBJ2-1|TRBV11-3
CASSLSGRANEQFF
>TRBJ1-1|TRBV11-1
CASSLGGGFTEAFF
>TRBJ1-1|TRBV5-1
CASSLGDRGMNTEAFF
>TRBJ2-2|TRBV15
CATSRDQDSTTGELFF
>TRBJ1-6|TRBV9
CASRTAENSPLHF
>TRBJ2-1|TRBV13
CASSLSGSPSYNEQFF
>TRBJ1-1|TRBV2
CASSGYRNTEAFF
>TRBJ1-2|TRBV7-9
CASSPFSQFYGYTF
>TRBJ2-2|TRBV5-4
CASSLVNTGELFF
>TRBJ1-2|TRBV7-2
CASSLAQGAYGYTF
>TRBJ2-3|TRBV25-1
CASSTGRAGGADTQYF
>TRBJ1-1|TRBV7-2
CASSLRTGVIAEAFF
>TRBJ1-1|TRBV5-1
CASSEEALRAAFF
>TRBJ1-4|TRBV7-2
CASSLGFNEKLFF
>TRBJ1-6|TRBV15
CATSRLQMDVNSPLHF
>TRBJ1-3|TRBV6-4
CASSLHWGSPDTIYF
>TRBJ2-4|TRBV5-5
CASSLVRTGKNIQYF
>TRBJ2-1|TRBV5-6
CASSLAGTSISLF
>TRBJ2-2|TRBV6-6
CASSSGGLNTGELFF
>TRBJ2-5|TRBV19
CASSGLAGNQETQYF
>TRBJ1-5|TRBV29-1
CSVGGGTGVDQPQHF
>TRBJ2-6|TRBV7-6
CASSLVDAVYGANVLTF
>TRBJ1-5|TRBV18
CASSGTQGWVGSNQPQHF
>TRBJ2-7|TRBV6-6
CASSRGQGGSYEQYF
>TRBJ1-1|TRBV19
CASTTGSGAEAFF
>TRBJ2-1|TRBV20-1
CSVEGNVQFF
>TRBJ2-7|TRBV4-2
CASSQVGGSSYEQYF
>TRBJ1-2|TRBV14
CASSHRGPLANYGYTF
>TRBJ2-7|TRBV27
CASKGTSGGPYEQYF
>TRBJ1-6|TRBV13
CASSFSDSPLHF
>TRBJ2-7|TRBV11-3
CASSLELADYEQYF
>TRBJ1-2|TRBV10-3
CAISEEGLYGYTF
>TRBJ1-6|TRBV19
CASRGQRSSYNSPLHF
>TRBJ1-6|TRBV30
CAWSGQDYSPLHF
>TRBJ2-1|TRBV10-3
CAISEWSSGSSYNEQFF
>TRBJ2-5|TRBV11-1
CASSPEGQGQETQYF
>TRBJ1-2|TRBV19
CASSIGPRNYGYTF
>TRBJ2-3|TRBV10-3
CAISGGRGQYF
>TRBJ2-1|TRBV7-9
CASSSRRVKNEQFF
>TRBJ1-5|TRBV4-2
CASSAQGSNQPQHF
>TRBJ2-1|TRBV14
CASSLKQGESAYNEQFF
>TRBJ2-1|TRBV27
CASSQSIGGTQFF
>TRBJ1-1|TRBV4-3
CASSHHDRAATEAFF
>TRBJ2-7|TRBV5-4
CASSFSSGSSYGQYF
>TRBJ2-1|TRBV29-1
CSTVAGGLVHEQFF